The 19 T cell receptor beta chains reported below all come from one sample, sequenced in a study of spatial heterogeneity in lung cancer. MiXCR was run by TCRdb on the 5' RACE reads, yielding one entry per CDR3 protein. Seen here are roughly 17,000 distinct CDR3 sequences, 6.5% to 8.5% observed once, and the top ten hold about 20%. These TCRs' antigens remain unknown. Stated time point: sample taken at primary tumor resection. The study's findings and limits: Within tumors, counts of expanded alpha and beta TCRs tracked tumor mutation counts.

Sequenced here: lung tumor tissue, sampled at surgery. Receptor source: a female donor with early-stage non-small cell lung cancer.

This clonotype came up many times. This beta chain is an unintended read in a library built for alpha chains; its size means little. The CDR3, as DNA: TGTGCCAGCAGCAGCTCTGGGGCCAACGTCCTGACTTTC. It yields the protein CASSSSGANVLTF. The chain couples TRBV12-3 or TRBV12-4 to TRBJ2-6; D is uncertain. The CDR3 extends over 13 amino acids. V was clipped by 6 bases and J by 0 bases, with 3 bases between them.

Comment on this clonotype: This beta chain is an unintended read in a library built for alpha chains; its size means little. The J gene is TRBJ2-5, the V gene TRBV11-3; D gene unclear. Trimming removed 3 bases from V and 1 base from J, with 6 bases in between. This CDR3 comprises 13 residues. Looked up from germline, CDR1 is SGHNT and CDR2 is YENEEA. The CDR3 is CASSFSVQETQYF. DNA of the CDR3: TGTGCCAGCAGCTTCAGTGTCCAAGAGACCCAGTACTTC.

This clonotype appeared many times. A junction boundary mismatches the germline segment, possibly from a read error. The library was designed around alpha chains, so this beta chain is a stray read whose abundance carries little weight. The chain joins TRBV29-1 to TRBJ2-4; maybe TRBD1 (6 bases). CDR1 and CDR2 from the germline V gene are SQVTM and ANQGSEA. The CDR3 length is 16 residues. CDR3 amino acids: CSVEVGAGVAKNIQYF. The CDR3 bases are TGCAGCGTCGAAGTGGGGGCAGGGGTGGCCAAAAACATTCAGTACTTC.

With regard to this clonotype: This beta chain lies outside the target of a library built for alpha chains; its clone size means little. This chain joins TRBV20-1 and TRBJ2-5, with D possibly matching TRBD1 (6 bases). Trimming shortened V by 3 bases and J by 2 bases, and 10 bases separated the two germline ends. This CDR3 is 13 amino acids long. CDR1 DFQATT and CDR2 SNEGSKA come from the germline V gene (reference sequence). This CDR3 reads CSARTGVQETQYF. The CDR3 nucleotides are TGCAGTGCTAGGACAGGAGTACAAGAGACCCAGTACTTC.

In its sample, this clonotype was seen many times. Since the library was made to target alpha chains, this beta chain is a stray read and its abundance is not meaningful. Here the CDR3 DNA reads TGTGCCAGCAGCTCCTCAGTACTTCGAGGGAGACGAGGGTCTAACTATGGCTACACCTTC. This gives the protein CASSSSVLRGRRGSNYGYTF. The V and J genes are TRBV7-9 and TRBJ1-2; D ambiguous. Trimming removed 4 bases at V and 0 bases at J, with 27 bases between. The germline V gene has CDR1 SEHNR and CDR2 FQNEAQ (reference sequence). This CDR3 is built from 20 residues. The variable domain in full, with the rest retrieved from reference TRBV7-9 and TRBJ1-2, is DTGVSQNPRHKITKRGQNVTFRCDPISEHNRLYWYRQTLGQGPEFLTYFQNEAQLEKSRLLSDRFSAERPKGSFSTLEIQRTEQGDSAMYLCASSSSVLRGRRGSNYGYTFGSGTRLTVV.

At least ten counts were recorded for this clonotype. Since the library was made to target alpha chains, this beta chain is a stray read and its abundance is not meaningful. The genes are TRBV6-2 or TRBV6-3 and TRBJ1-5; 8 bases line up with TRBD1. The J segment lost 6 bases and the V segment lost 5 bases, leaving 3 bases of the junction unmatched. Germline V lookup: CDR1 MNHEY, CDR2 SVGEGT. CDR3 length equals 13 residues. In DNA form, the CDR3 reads TGTGCCAGCAGTCGACAGGGGAGTCAGCCCCAGCATTTT. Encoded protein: CASSRQGSQPQHF.

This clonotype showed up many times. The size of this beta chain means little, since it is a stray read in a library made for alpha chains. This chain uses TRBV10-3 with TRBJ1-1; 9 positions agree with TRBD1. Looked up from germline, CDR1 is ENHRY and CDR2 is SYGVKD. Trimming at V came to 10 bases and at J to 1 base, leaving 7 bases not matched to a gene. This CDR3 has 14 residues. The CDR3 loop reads CATRDRDANTEAFF. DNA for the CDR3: TGTGCCACCCGGGACAGGGACGCGAACACTGAAGCTTTCTTT.

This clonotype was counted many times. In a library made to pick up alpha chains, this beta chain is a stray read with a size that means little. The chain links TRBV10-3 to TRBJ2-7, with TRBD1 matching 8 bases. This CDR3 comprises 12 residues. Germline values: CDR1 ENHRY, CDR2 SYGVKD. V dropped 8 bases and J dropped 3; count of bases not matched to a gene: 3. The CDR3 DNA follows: TGTGCCATCCGCGGACAGGGCTACGAGCAGTACTTC. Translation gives CAIRGQGYEQYF.

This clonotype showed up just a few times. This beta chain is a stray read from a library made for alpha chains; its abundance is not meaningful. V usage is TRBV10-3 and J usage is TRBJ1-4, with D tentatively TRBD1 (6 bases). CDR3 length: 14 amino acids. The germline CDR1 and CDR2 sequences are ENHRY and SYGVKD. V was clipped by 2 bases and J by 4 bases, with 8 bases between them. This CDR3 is CAISEGQYNEKLFF. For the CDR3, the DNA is TGTGCCATCAGTGAGGGACAGTATAATGAAAAACTGTTTTTT.

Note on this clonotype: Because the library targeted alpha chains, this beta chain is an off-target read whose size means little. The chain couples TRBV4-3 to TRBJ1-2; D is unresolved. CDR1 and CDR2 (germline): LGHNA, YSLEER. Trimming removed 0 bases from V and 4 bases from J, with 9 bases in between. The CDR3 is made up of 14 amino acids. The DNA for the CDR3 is TGCGCCAGCAGCCAAGATAGTAGGGTCTATGGCTACACCTTC. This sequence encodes CASSQDSRVYGYTF.

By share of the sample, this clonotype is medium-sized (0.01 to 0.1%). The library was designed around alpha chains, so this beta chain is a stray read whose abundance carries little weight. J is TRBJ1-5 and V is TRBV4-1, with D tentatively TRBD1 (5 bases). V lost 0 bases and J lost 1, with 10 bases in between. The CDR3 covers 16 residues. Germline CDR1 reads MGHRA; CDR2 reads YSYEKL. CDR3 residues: CASSQDPGNSNQPQHF. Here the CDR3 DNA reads TGCGCCAGCAGCCAAGATCCAGGGAACAGCAATCAGCCCCAGCATTTT.

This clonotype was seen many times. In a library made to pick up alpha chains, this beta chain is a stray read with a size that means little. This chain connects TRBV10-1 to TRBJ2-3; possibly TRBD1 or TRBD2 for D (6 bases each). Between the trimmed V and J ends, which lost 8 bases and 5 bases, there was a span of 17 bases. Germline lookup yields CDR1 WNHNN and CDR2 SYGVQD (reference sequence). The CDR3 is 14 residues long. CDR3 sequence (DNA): TGCGCCAGCGCTAGGGGGGATCTCAAAGATACGCAGTATTTT. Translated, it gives CASARGDLKDTQYF.

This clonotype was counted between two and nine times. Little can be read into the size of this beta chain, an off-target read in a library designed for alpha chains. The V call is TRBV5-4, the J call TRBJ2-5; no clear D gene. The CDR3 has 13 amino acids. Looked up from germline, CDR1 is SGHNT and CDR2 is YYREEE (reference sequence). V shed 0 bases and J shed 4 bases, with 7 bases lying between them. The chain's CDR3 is CASSLVPVETQYF. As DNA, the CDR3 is TGTGCCAGCAGCTTGGTTCCTGTAGAGACCCAGTACTTC.

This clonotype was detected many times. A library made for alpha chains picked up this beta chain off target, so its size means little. CDR3 nucleotides: TGCAGTGCTAGAGATCCGGTGGGCACAGATACGCAGTATTTT. Translating gives CSARDPVGTDTQYF. The chain combines TRBV20-1 with TRBJ2-3, with no clear D. Looked up from germline, CDR1 is DFQATT and CDR2 is SNEGSKA (reference sequence). Trimming removed 0 bases from V and 1 base from J, with 8 bases in between. The CDR3 extends over 14 amino acids.

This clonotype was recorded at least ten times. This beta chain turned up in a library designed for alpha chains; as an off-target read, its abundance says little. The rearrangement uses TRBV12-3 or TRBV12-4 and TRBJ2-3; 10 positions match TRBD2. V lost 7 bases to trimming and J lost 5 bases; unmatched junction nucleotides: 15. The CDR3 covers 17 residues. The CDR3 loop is CASTLGLAGALGDTQYF. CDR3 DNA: TGTGCCAGCACCTTGGGGCTAGCGGGGGCCCTGGGAGATACGCAGTATTTT.

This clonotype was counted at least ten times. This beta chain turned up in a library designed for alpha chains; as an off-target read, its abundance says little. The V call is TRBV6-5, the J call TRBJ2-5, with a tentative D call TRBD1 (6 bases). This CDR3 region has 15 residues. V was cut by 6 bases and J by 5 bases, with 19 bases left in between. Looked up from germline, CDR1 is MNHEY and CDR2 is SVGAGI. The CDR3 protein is CASSRQGRGWETQYF. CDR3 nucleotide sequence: TGTGCCAGCAGCCGCCAGGGGCGCGGTTGGGAGACCCAGTACTTC.

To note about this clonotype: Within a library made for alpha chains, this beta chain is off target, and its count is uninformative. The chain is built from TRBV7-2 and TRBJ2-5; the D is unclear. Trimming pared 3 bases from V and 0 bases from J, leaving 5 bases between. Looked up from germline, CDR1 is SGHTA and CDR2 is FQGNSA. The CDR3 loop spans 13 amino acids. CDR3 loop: CASSLHHQETQYF. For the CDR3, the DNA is TGTGCCAGCAGCTTGCACCACCAAGAGACCCAGTACTTC.

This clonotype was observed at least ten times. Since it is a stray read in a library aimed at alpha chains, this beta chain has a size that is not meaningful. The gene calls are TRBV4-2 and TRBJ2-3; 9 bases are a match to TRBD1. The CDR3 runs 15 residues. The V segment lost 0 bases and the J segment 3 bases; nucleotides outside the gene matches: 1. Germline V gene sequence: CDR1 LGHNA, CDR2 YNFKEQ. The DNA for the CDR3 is TGTGCCAGCAGCCAAGATGGGACAGGGACAGATACGCAGTATTTT. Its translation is CASSQDGTGTDTQYF.

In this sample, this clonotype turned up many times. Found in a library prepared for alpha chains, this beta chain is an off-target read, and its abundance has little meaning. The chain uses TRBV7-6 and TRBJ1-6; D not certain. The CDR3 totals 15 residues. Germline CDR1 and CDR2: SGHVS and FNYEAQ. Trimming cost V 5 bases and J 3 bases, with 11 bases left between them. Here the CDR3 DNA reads TGTGCCAGCAGCAACGGGGAGGTCTATAATTCACCCCTCCACTTT. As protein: CASSNGEVYNSPLHF.